One and the same sample provided the 22 T cell receptor beta chains below, sequenced in a study of low-dose radiotherapy and immunotherapy resistance in tumors. Priming of first-strand cDNA relied on TRAV- and TRBV-specific primers (covering alpha and beta chains). With a V-primer adapter and a constant-region primer, TCRs were amplified for approximately 20 PCR cycles. TCRdb reanalysed the reads using MiXCR and keeps one entry per CDR3 protein. This repertoire shows some 15,000 distinct CDR3 sequences, roughly 52% found once; its top ten account for less than 4%. These receptors all come from a human donor with advanced metastatic prostate, ovarian, gallbladder or colorectal cancer (not recorded which). This table probably holds off-target reads from a library built for another chain.

This clonotype has just a few counts. One junction end disagrees with the germline gene, perhaps due to a read error. J is TRBJ2-1 and V is TRBV11-2, with 8 bases identical to TRBD1. The length of the CDR3 is 12 residues. Germline-derived CDR1 and CDR2 are SGHAT and FQNNGV. CDR3 bases: TGTGCCAGCAGCTTAGCAGCGTCAGGGGGCAGGTTC. It specifies CASSLAASGGRF.

The chain combines TRBV9 with TRBJ2-1; D ambiguous. This CDR3 has 15 residues. In germline, CDR1 is SGDLS, CDR2 YYNGEE. The germline V and J ends were trimmed by 4 bases and 0 bases, with 11 bases remaining between them. CDR3 nucleotide sequence: TGTGCCAGCAGCTGGAGCGAGGTCTCCTACAATGAGCAGTTCTTC. Its translation is CASSWSEVSYNEQFF.

The gene calls are TRBV12-3 or TRBV12-4 and TRBJ2-2; D is undetermined. V dropped 4 bases and J dropped 4 bases, with 7 bases sitting between them. CDR3 size: 13 residues. The chain's CDR3 is CASSWGSTGELFF. The CDR3 DNA is TGTGCCAGCAGTTGGGGATCCACCGGGGAGCTGTTTTTT.

This clonotype was counted between two and nine times. The chain is built from TRBV29-1 and TRBJ2-3, with TRBD1 matching over 8 bases. From germline, CDR1 is SQVTM and CDR2 ANQGSEA. The CDR3 has 16 residues. V trimming: 7 bases; J trimming: 0 bases; junction bases outside the gene matches: 12. CDR3 nucleotides: TGCAGCGCCGCCCGGGACAGGACCTCGAGCACAGATACGCAGTATTTT. Residues: CSAARDRTSSTDTQYF.

Here the CDR3 reads CASSLEEGSYEQYF. CDR3 DNA sequence: TGTGCCAGCAGCTTAGAGGAGGGCTCCTACGAGCAGTACTTC. The chain joins TRBV13 to TRBJ2-7; D perhaps matches TRBD2 (6 bases). Germline CDR1 and CDR2: PRHDT and FYEKMQ (reference sequence). The CDR3 has 14 amino acids. V was cut by 1 base and J by 0 bases, with 7 bases left in between.

V usage is TRBV14 and J usage is TRBJ2-1, with 9 nucleotides matching TRBD2. The junction had 18 bases not matched to a gene; V was cut back by 2 bases and J by 4 bases. The CDR3 is 20 amino acids. The germline gives CDR1 SGHDN, CDR2 FVKESK. In DNA form, the CDR3 reads TGTGCCAGCAGCCAACGGGCCAAGACGACAACTAGCGGGCCGTACAATGAGCAGTTCTTC. Translation: CASSQRAKTTTSGPYNEQFF.

The chain employs TRBV18 and TRBJ1-1; D is unresolved. In germline, CDR1 is KGHSH, CDR2 LQKENI. The CDR3 contains 13 residues. The V end lost 6 bases, the J end lost 8 bases, and 16 bases lay between the germline ends. The CDR3 loop is CASSPLGGQEAFF. In DNA, the CDR3 is TGTGCCAGCTCCCCCCTCGGAGGGCAGGAAGCTTTCTTT.

This clonotype has just a few counts. The chain links TRBV14 to TRBJ2-2; D remains ambiguous. CDR1 and CDR2 (germline): SGHDN, FVKESK. Trimming left V 7 bases short and J 8 bases short, with 11 bases between. The CDR3 covers 12 residues. CDR3 DNA: TGTGCCAGCAACTATGGACCGGGGGAGCTGTTTTTT. Its protein product is CASNYGPGELFF.

The chain recombines TRBV20-1 with TRBJ2-1; 9 bases map to TRBD2. The ends lost 2 bases at V and 4 bases at J; junction bases unmatched: 0. CDR3 size: 13 residues. Germline values: CDR1 DFQATT, CDR2 SNEGSKA (reference sequence). Here the CDR3 reads CSARLAGYNEQFF. The DNA for the CDR3 is TGCAGTGCTAGACTAGCGGGGTACAATGAGCAGTTCTTC.

This clonotype was observed a handful of times. V usage is TRBV2 and J usage is TRBJ2-1; 12 nucleotides agree with TRBD2. Germline CDR1 SNHLY, CDR2 FYNNEI. The CDR3 extends over 15 amino acids. Unmatched junction bases numbered 4, after V lost 7 bases and J lost 3 bases. The CDR3 sequence: CASTSGRALYNEQFF. The DNA for the CDR3 is TGTGCCAGCACTAGCGGGAGGGCCCTCTACAATGAGCAGTTCTTC.

This clonotype is classed as medium-sized (0.01 to 0.1%). The V call is TRBV19, the J call TRBJ1-5, with unresolved D. V lost 3 bases, J lost 6 bases, and 15 bases lay in between. The CDR3 contains 15 residues. Germline CDR1 and CDR2: LNHDA and SQIVND (reference sequence). The CDR3 DNA is TGTGCCAGTAGTATGCTCTCCAGTACCGGTCAGCCCCAGCATTTT. Its translation: CASSMLSSTGQPQHF.

The V call is TRBV2, the J call TRBJ1-5, with a possible D match to TRBD1 (5 bases). V was clipped by 7 bases and J by 0 bases, with 7 bases between them. CDR3 length: 13 amino acids. CDR1 SNHLY and CDR2 FYNNEI come from the germline V gene. The CDR3 bases are TGTGCCAGCACGACAGATAGCAATCAGCCCCAGCATTTT. It translates to CASTTDSNQPQHF.

In this sample, this clonotype turned up a few times. The chain combines TRBV19 with TRBJ2-7; D possibly matches TRBD1 or TRBD2 (5 bases each). This CDR3 has 15 residues. Germline V CDR1 and CDR2: LNHDA, SQIVND (reference sequence). Trimming removed 1 base from V and 3 bases from J, with 13 bases in between. This CDR3 is CASSIVGTDFYEQYF. CDR3 DNA: TGTGCCAGTAGTATAGTGGGGACGGACTTCTACGAGCAGTACTTC.

The chain has TRBV6-2 or TRBV6-3 and TRBJ1-1; D is unclear. CDR1 MNHEY and CDR2 SVGEGT come from the germline V gene. V was shortened by 5 bases and J by 1 base, with 11 bases between the two germline ends. The CDR3 contains 14 residues. As DNA, the CDR3 is TGTGCCAGCAGTCGCGACAAGGGGAACACTGAAGCTTTCTTT. This translates into CASSRDKGNTEAFF.

The V and J genes are TRBV6-4 and TRBJ2-1; 9 positions agree with TRBD1. The CDR3 totals 18 residues. With 6 bases clipped from V and 1 base from J, the junction kept 13 bases outside the gene matches. In germline, CDR1 is MRHNA, CDR2 SNTAGT. The CDR3 here is CASSKDRGWISSYNEQFF. The DNA for the CDR3 is TGTGCCAGCAGCAAAGACAGGGGGTGGATTAGTTCCTACAATGAGCAGTTCTTC.

As DNA, the CDR3 is TGTGCCAGCAGTTTATCAGGGGGAATTAATCGAGAGACCCAGTACTTC. Translated, it gives CASSLSGGINRETQYF. The chain uses TRBV27 and TRBJ2-5, with D possibly being TRBD1 (6 bases). Trimming cost V 0 bases and J 4 bases, with 15 bases left between them. The germline CDR1 and CDR2 sequences are MNHEY and SMNVEV (reference sequence). The CDR3 runs to 16 residues.

V is TRBV7-8 and J is TRBJ2-7, with a tentative D call TRBD2 (6 bases). Germline lookup yields CDR1 SGHVS and CDR2 FQNEAQ. The CDR3 spans 14 residues. The ends were cut back, 5 bases at V and 0 bases at J, with 11 bases in the middle. Written as DNA, the CDR3 is TGTGCCAGCAGCCTAGGGACTGTCTCCTACGAGCAGTACTTC. The encoded protein is CASSLGTVSYEQYF.

V usage is TRBV6-6 and J usage is TRBJ2-3; 8 positions match TRBD2. With V trimmed by 5 bases and J by 3 bases, 7 bases remained unmatched. Germline loops: CDR1 MNHNY, CDR2 SVGAGI (reference sequence). CDR3 length: 15 residues. The CDR3 loop is CASSDPGLGTDTQYF. CDR3 sequence (DNA): TGTGCCAGCAGTGACCCGGGACTAGGGACAGATACGCAGTATTTT.

This clonotype was observed a few times. The V gene is TRBV11-1, the J gene TRBJ2-1; 7 bases fit TRBD2. This CDR3 contains 14 residues. V gave up 3 bases and J gave up 6 bases; unmatched junction bases: 5. Looked up from germline, CDR1 is SGHAT and CDR2 is FQDESV (reference sequence). DNA for the CDR3: TGTGCCAGCAGCTTCAGCGGGATGGGCAATGAGCAGTTCTTC. Translation: CASSFSGMGNEQFF.

This clonotype was observed a handful of times. CDR3 region: CASSIQGGETQYF. In DNA, the CDR3 is TGTGCCAGTAGTATCCAGGGAGGGGAGACCCAGTACTTC. The chain links TRBV19 to TRBJ2-5; 7 positions match TRBD2. This CDR3 spans 13 amino acids. The V and J ends lost 3 bases and 5 bases, in that order; junction bases with no gene match: 3. The V gene's germline CDR1 is LNHDA and CDR2 SQIVND (reference sequence).

This clonotype was detected only a few times. The CDR3 bases are TGTGCCAGCAGCTTGGCCGCAAATGAGCAGTTCTTC. Its protein is CASSLAANEQFF. This chain connects TRBV5-4 to TRBJ2-1, with no clear D. The V end was cut by 0 bases, the J end by 7 bases, with 5 bases between. The V gene's germline CDR1 is SGHNT and CDR2 YYREEE (reference sequence). This CDR3 is 12 amino acids long.

The chain combines TRBV28 with TRBJ1-5; TRBD1 agrees at 7 bases. This CDR3 spans 18 amino acids. Germline-derived CDR1 and CDR2 are MDHEN and SYDVKM. J lost 4 bases, V lost 3 bases, and 15 bases had no gene match. CDR3 DNA: TGTGCCAGCAGTTTGTGGGGGACCTACACAGGGGTTAATCAGCCCCAGCATTTT. Residues: CASSLWGTYTGVNQPQHF.